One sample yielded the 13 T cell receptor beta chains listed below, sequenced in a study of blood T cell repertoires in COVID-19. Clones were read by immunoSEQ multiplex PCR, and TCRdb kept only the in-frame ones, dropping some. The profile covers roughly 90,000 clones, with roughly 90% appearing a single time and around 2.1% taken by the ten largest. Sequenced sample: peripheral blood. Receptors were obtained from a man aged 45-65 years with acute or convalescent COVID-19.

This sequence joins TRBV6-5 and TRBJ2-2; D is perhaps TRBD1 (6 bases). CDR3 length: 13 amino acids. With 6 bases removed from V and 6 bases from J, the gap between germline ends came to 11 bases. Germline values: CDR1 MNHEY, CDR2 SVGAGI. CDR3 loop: CASRIQGAGELFF. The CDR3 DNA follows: TGTGCCAGCAGAATACAGGGCGCCGGGGAGCTGTTTTTT.

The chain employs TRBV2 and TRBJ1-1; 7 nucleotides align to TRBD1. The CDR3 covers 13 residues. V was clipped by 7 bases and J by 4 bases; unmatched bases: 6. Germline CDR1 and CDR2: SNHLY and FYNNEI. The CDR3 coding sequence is TGTGCCAGCAACAAGGGGGCTGGCACTGAAGCTTTCTTT. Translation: CASNKGAGTEAFF.

The chain's CDR3 is CASSLDYSAGLETQYF. The CDR3 DNA is TGTGCCAGCAGCTTAGATTATTCCGCGGGATTGGAGACCCAGTACTTC. J is TRBJ2-5 and V is TRBV7-2; D possibly corresponds to TRBD2 (6 bases). Germline CDR1 SGHTA, CDR2 FQGNSA. Trimming removed 1 base at V and 5 bases at J, with 17 bases between. The CDR3 sequence is 16 residues long.

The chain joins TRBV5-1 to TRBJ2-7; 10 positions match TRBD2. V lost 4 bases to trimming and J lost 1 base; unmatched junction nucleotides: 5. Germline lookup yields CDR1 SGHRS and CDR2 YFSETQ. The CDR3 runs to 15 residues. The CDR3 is CASSHLSGGSYEQYF. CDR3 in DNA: TGCGCCAGCAGCCACCTTAGCGGGGGGTCCTACGAGCAGTACTTC.

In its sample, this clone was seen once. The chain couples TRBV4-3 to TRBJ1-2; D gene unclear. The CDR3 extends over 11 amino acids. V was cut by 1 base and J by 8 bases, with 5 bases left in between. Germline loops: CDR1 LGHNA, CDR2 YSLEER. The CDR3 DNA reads TGCGCCAGCAGCCAAGGTCTAGGCTACACCTTC. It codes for CASSQGLGYTF.

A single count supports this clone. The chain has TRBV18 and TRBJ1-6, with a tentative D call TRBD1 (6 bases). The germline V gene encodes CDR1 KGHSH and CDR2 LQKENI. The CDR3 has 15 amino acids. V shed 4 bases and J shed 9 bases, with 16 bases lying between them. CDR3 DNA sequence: TGTGCCAGCTCACTCCTCGACAGGTCGTCTTCACCCCTCCACTTT. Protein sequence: CASSLLDRSSSPLHF.

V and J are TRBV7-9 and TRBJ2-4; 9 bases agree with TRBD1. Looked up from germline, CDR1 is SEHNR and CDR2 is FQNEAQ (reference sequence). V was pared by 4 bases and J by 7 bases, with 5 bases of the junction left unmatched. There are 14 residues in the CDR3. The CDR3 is CASSSDRGMNIQYF. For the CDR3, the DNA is TGTGCCAGCAGCTCGGACAGGGGTATGAACATTCAGTACTTC.

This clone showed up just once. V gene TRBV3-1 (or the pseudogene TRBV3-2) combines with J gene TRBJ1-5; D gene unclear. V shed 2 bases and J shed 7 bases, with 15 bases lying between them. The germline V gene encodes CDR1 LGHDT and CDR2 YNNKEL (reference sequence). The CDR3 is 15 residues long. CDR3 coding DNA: TGTGCCAGCAGCCAAACCCCGGGCGCGGGACAGCCCCAGCATTTT. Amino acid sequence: CASSQTPGAGQPQHF.

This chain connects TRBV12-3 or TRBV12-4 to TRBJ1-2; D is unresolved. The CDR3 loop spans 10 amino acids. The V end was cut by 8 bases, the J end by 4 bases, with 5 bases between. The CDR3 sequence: CASEGYGYTF. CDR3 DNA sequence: TGTGCCAGCGAGGGCTATGGCTACACCTTC.

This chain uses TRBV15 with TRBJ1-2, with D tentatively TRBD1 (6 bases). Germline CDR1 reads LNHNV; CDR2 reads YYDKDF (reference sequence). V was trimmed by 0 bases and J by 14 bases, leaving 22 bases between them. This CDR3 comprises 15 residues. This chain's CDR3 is CATSRDRTESRDMTF. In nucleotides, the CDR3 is TGTGCCACCAGCAGAGATCGAACGGAAAGCCGGGACATGACCTTC.

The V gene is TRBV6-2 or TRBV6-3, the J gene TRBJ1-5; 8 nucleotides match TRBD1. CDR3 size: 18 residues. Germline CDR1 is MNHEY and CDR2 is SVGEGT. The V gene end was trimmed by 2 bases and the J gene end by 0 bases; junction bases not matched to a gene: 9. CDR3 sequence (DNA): TGTGCCAGCAGTTACATCGGGACAGGTCGTTTTAGCAATCAGCCCCAGCATTTT. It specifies CASSYIGTGRFSNQPQHF.

This CDR3 is CASSPGTAPEKLFF. The CDR3 bases are TGTGCCAGCAGCCCCGGGACAGCCCCTGAAAAACTGTTTTTT. The chain couples TRBV7-2 to TRBJ1-4; 7 bases agree with TRBD1. V gave up 5 bases and J gave up 7 bases; unmatched junction bases: 7. The CDR3 has 14 residues. Germline V CDR1 and CDR2: SGHTA, FQGNSA.

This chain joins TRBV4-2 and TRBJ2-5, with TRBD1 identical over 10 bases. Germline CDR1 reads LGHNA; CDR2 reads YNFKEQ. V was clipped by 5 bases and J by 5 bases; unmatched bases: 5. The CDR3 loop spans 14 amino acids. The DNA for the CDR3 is TGTGCCAGCAGCATGACAGGGGGCAAGGAGACCCAGTACTTC. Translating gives CASSMTGGKETQYF.